The 8 T cell receptor beta chains in this list originate from one sample, sequenced in a study of breast tumors, draining lymph nodes, adjacent tissues (dated by TCRdb to 2016 to 2017). The library was produced with multiplex PCR. Instrument on record: Illumina HiSeq 2000. Using fastp at Q25 and MiXCR, TCRdb reprocessed the public reads and kept productive beta chains. Duplicate CDR3 protein sequences are folded into a single record with the most common DNA and genes. The sample table holds about 300,000 distinct CDR3 sequences, of which 30% to 35% were seen once. The ten largest clones represent around 1.1% of the sample. The lymph node samples were taken from the axillary draining lymph nodes of breast cancer patients. Sample: axillary lymph node tissue. The receptor set was obtained from a female donor with breast cancer. Some clones in this sample may be carry-over from other donors' samples.

The chain has TRBV20-1 and TRBJ2-3, with D perhaps TRBD2 (6 bases). The CDR3 is 14 amino acids. The V gene's germline CDR1 is DFQATT and CDR2 SNEGSKA (reference sequence). V shed 3 bases and J shed 5 bases, with 15 bases lying between them. The CDR3 loop reads CSARPQGGVDTQYF. CDR3 bases: TGCAGTGCTAGGCCCCAGGGCGGGGTAGATACGCAGTATTTT.

This clonotype was seen ten or more times. CDR3 sequence reads: CASSIGNEQFF. Written as DNA, the CDR3 is TGTGCCAGTAGTATAGGCAATGAGCAGTTCTTC. V and J are TRBV19 and TRBJ2-1, with D unclear. This CDR3 comprises 11 residues. Looked up from germline, CDR1 is LNHDA and CDR2 is SQIVND (reference sequence). Trimming cost V 1 base and J 6 bases, with 1 base left between them.

This clonotype came up many times. The chain combines TRBV30 with TRBJ2-3; D uncertain. The V end was cut by 0 bases, the J end by 2 bases, with 9 bases between. CDR1 is GTSNPN and CDR2 is SVGIG in the germline V gene (reference sequence). The CDR3 is 14 amino acids. CDR3 coding DNA: TGTGCCTGGAGTGTACGTGGGGTCACAGATACGCAGTATTTT. Translated, it gives CAWSVRGVTDTQYF.

The rearrangement links TRBV10-1 to TRBJ1-6, with D perhaps matching TRBD1 (6 bases). V was trimmed by 0 bases and J by 5 bases, leaving 8 bases between them. Germline CDR1 is WNHNN and CDR2 is SYGVQD (reference sequence). CDR3 length equals 15 residues. CDR3 in amino acids: CASSESAGDNSPLHF. CDR3 coding DNA: TGCGCCAGCAGTGAGTCTGCAGGGGATAATTCACCCCTCCACTTT.

This clonotype came up many times. The rearrangement links TRBV12-3 or TRBV12-4 to TRBJ2-2; D unresolved. Trimming pared 3 bases from V and 6 bases from J, leaving 8 bases between. The length of the CDR3 is 13 residues. CDR3: CASSFRSSGELFF. The DNA of the CDR3 is TGTGCCAGCAGTTTTCGGTCCTCCGGGGAGCTGTTTTTT.

This clonotype was counted a few times. The CDR3 spells CAWSVEGQVGNQPQHF. The CDR3 DNA follows: TGTGCCTGGAGTGTAGAAGGTCAAGTCGGCAATCAGCCCCAGCATTTT. The rearrangement joins TRBV30 to TRBJ1-5, with D uncertain. With 0 bases removed from V and 2 bases from J, the gap between germline ends came to 14 bases. The CDR3 runs 16 residues. Germline CDR1 and CDR2: GTSNPN and SVGIG (reference sequence).

There are many counts of this clonotype. V usage is TRBV11-2 and J usage is TRBJ2-1, with TRBD1 matching over 10 bases. Per germline, CDR1 SGHAT and CDR2 FQNNGV. The CDR3 length is 15 residues. Unmatched junction bases numbered 9, after V lost 6 bases and J lost 7 bases. The CDR3 sequence: CASRKTGTGANEQFF. The CDR3 DNA follows: TGTGCCAGCAGGAAAACCGGGACAGGGGCAAATGAGCAGTTCTTC.

In its sample, this clonotype was seen a few times. The J gene is TRBJ1-2, the V gene TRBV30, with unresolved D. The CDR3 runs to 18 residues. Per the germline V gene, CDR1 is GTSNPN and CDR2 is SVGIG (reference sequence). The V and J ends lost 0 bases and 1 base respectively, with 21 bases between them. CDR3 bases: TGTGCCTGGAGTGTAGGCACAACCAGGAGACGGATTAACTATGGCTACACCTTC. Protein: CAWSVGTTRRRINYGYTF.